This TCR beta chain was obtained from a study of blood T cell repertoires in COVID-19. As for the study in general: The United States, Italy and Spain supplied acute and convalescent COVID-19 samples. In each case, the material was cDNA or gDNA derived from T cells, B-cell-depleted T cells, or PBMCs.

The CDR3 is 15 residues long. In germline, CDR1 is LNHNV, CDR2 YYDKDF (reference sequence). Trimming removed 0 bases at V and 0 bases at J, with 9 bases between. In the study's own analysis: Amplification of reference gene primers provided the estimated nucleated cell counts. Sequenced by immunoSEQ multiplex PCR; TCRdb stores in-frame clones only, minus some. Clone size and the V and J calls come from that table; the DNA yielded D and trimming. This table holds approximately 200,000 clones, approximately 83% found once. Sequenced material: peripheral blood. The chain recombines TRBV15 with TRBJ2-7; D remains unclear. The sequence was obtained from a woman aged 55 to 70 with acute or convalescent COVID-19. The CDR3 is CATSRDHQVSYEQYF. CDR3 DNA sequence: TGTGCCACCAGCAGAGATCATCAGGTCTCCTACGAGCAGTACTTC. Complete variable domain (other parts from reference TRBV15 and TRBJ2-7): DAMVIQNPRYQVTQFGKPVTLSCSQTLNHNVMYWYQQKSSQAPKLLFHYYDKDFNNEADTPDNFQSRRPNTSFCFLDIRSPGLGDTAMYLCATSRDHQVSYEQYFGPGTRLTVT.